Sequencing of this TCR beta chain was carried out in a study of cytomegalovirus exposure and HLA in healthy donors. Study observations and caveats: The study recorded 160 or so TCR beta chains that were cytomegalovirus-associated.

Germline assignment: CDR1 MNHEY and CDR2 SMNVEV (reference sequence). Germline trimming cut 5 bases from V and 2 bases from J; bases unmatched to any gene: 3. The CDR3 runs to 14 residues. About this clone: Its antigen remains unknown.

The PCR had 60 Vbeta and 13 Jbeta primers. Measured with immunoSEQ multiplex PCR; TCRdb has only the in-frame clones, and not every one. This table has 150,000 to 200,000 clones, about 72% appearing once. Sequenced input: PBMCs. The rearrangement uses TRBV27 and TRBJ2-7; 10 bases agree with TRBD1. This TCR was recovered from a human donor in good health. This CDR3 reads CASSTGTGAYEQYF. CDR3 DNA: TGTGCCAGCAGTACCGGGACAGGGGCCTACGAGCAGTACTTC.